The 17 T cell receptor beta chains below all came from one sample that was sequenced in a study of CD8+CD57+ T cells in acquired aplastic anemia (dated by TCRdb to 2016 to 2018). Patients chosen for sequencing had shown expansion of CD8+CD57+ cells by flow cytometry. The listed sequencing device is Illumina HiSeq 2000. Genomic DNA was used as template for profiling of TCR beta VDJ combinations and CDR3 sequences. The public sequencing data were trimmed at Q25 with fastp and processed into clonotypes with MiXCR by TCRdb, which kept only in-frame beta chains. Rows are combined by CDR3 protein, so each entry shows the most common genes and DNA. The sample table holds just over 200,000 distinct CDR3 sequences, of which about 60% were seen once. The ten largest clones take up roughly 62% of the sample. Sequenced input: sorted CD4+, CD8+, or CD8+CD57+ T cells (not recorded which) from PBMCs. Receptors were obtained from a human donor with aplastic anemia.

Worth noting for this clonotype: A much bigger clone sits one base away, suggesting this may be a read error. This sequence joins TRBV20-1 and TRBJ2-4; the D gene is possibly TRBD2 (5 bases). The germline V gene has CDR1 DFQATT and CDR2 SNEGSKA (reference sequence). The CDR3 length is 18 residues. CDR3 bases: TGCAGTGCTAGGGCCGGGGAGCGCGGTAGCTTTGCCAAAAACACTCAGTACTTC. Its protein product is CSARAGERGSFAKNTQYF.

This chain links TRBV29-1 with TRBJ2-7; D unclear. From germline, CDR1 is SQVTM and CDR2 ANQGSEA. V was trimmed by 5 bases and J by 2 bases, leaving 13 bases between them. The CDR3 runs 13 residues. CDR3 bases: TGCAGCGTTCATGACGGGCTCACCTACGAGCAGTACTTC. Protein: CSVHDGLTYEQYF.

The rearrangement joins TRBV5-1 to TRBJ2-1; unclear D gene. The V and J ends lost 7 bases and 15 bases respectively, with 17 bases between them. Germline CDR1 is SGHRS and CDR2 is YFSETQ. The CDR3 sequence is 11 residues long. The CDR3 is CASRQSQVPFF. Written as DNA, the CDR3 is TGCGCCAGCCGGCAGAGCCAAGTACCGTTCTTC.

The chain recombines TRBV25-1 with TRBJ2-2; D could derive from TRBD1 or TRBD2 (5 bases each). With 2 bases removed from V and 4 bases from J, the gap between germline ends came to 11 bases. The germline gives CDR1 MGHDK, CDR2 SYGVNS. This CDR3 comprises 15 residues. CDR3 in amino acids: CASSEPGTSTGELFF. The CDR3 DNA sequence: TGTGCCAGCAGTGAACCAGGGACCAGCACCGGGGAGCTGTTTTTT.

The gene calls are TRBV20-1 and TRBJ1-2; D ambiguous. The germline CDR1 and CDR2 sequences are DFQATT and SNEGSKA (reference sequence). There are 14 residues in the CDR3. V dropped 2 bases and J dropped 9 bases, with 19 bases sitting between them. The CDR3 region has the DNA TGCAGTGCTAGACTCTCCGTTACAGTTCTCCGCTACACCTTC. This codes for CSARLSVTVLRYTF.

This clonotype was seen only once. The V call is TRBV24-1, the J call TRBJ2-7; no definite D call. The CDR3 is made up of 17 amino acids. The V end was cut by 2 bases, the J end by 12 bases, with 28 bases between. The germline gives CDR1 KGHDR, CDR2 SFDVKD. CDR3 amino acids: CATSDYRAQLGQETRYF. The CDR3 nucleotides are TGTGCCACCAGTGATTACCGGGCCCAATTAGGGCAAGAGACCCGGTACTTC.

The CDR3 spells CASSSGWENQPQHF. The CDR3 DNA reads as TGTGCCAGCAGCTCAGGGTGGGAAAATCAGCCCCAGCATTTT. This sequence joins TRBV5-5 and TRBJ1-5, with D maybe TRBD1 (5 bases). Germline CDR1 SGHKS, CDR2 YYEKEE (reference sequence). This CDR3 region has 14 residues. Trimming shortened V by 3 bases and J by 4 bases, and 11 bases separated the two germline ends. Filled out from reference TRBV5-5 and TRBJ1-5, the complete variable domain reads DAGVTQSPTHLIKTRGQQVTLRCSPISGHKSVSWYQQVLGQGPQFIFQYYEKEERGRGNFPDRFSARQFPNYSSELNVNALLLGDSALYLCASSSGWENQPQHFGDGTRLSIL.

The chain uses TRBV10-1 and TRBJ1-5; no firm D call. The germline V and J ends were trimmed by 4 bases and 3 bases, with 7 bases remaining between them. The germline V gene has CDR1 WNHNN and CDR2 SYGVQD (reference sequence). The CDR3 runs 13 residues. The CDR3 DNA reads TGCGCCAGCAGTGTCGGGGTCAATCAGCCCCAGCATTTT. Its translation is CASSVGVNQPQHF.

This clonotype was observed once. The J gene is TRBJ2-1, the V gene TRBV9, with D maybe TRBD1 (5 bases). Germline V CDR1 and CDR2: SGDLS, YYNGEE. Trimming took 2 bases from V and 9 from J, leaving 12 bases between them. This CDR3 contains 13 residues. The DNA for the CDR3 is TGTGCCAGCAGCGTCCGGTGGGGCTTTGAGCAGTTCTTC. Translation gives CASSVRWGFEQFF.

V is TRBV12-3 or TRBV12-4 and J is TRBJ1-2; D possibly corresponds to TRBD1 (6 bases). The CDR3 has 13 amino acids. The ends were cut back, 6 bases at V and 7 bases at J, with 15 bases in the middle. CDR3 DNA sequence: TGTGCCAGCAGGGCTAGCGAGGGGGTTGGCTACACCTTC. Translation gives CASRASEGVGYTF.

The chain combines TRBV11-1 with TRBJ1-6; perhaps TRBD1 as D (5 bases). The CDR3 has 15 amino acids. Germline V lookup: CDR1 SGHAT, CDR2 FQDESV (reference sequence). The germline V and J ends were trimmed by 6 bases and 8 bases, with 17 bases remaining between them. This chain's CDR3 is CASSEWELTDSPLHF. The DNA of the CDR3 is TGTGCCAGCAGTGAATGGGAGTTGACAGATTCACCCCTCCACTTT.

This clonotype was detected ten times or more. The CDR3 nucleotides read TGTGCCAGCAGCCGGCCTGCAGGGGTTGATTCCTACGAGCAGTACTTC. Translated: CASSRPAGVDSYEQYF. This rearrangement joins TRBV28 to TRBJ2-7; the D gene is possibly TRBD1 (6 bases). V gave up 6 bases and J gave up 1 base, with 19 bases separating them. The CDR3 is 16 amino acids. CDR1 is MDHEN and CDR2 is SYDVKM in the germline V gene.

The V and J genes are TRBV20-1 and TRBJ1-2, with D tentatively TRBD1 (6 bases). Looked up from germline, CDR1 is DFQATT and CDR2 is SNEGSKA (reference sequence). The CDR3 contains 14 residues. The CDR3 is CSALRTEQDYGYTF. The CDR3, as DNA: TGCAGCGCACTCCGGACAGAGCAGGACTATGGCTACACCTTC.

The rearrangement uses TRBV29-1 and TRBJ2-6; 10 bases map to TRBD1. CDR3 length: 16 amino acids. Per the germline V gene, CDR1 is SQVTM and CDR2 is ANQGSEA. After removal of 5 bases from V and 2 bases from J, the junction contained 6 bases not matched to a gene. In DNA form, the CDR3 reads TGCAGCGTTTCGGGACAGGGGAATACTGGGGCCAACGTCCTGACTTTC. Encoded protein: CSVSGQGNTGANVLTF. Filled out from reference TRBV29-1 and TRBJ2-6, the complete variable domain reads SAVISQKPSRDICQRGTSLTIQCQVDSQVTMMFWYRQQPGQSLTLIATANQGSEATYESGFVIDKFPISRPNLTFSTLTVSNMSPEDSSIYLCSVSGQGNTGANVLTFGAGSRLTVL.

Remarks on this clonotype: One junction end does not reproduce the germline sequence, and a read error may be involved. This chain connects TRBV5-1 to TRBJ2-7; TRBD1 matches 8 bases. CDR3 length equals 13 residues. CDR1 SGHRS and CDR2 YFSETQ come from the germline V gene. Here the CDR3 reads CANSPGTGYEQYF. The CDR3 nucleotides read TGTGCCAACAGTCCTGGGACAGGCTACGAGCAGTACTTC.

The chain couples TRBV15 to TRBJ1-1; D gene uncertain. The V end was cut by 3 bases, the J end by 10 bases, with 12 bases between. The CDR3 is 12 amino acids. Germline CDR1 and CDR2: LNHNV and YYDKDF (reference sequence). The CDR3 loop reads CATSREDGGAFF. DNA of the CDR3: TGTGCCACCAGCAGGGAAGATGGAGGAGCTTTCTTT.

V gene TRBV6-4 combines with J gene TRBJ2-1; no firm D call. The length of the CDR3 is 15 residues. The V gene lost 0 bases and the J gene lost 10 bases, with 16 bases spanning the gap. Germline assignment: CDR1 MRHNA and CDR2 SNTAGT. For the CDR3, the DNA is TGTGCCAGCAGTGACTCGATCTTAGGGTCGGACGAGCAGTTCTTC. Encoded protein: CASSDSILGSDEQFF.